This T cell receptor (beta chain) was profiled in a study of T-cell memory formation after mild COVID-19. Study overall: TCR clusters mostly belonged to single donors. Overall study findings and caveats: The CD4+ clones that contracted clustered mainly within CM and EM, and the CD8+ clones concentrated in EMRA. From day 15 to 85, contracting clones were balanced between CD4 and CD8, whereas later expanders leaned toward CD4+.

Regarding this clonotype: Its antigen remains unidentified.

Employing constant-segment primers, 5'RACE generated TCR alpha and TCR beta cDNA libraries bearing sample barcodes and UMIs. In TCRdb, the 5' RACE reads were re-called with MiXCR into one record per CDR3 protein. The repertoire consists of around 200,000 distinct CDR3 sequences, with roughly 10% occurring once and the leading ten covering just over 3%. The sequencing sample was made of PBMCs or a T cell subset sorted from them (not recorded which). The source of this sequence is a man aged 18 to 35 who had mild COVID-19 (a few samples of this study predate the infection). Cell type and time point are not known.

The CDR3 reads CASSQSDRGRDQPQHF. In nucleotides, the CDR3 is TGTGCCAGCAGCCAATCCGACAGGGGACGGGATCAGCCCCAGCATTTT. This rearrangement joins TRBV6-5 to TRBJ1-5; 8 bases are a match to TRBD1. The V segment lost 6 bases and the J segment 5 bases; nucleotides outside the gene matches: 12. Germline V lookup: CDR1 MNHEY, CDR2 SVGAGI. The CDR3 runs 16 residues.